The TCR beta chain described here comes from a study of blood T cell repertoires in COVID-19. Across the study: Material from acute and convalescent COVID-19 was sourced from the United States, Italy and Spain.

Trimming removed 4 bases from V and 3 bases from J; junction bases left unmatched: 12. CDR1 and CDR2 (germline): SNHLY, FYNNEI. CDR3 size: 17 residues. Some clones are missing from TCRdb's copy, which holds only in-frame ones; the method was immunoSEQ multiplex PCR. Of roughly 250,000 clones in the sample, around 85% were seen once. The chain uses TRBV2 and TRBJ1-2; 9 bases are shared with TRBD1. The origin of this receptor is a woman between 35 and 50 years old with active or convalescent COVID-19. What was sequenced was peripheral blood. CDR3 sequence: CASSGDRERLGDYGYTF. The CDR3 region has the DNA TGTGCCAGCAGTGGGGACAGGGAAAGGCTGGGGGACTATGGCTACACCTTC. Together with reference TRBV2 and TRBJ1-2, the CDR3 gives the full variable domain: EPEVTQTPSHQVTQMGQEVILRCVPISNHLYFYWYRQILGQKVEFLVSFYNNEISEKSEIFDDQFSVERPDGSNFTLKIRSTKLEDSAMYFCASSGDRERLGDYGYTFGSGTRLTVV.